The 23 T cell receptor beta chains below come from one sample, sequenced in a study of cytomegalovirus exposure and HLA in healthy donors. Amplification used 60 Vbeta primers and 13 Jbeta primers. Profiling relied on immunoSEQ multiplex PCR, and the TCRdb table lists in-frame clones only, not all of them. The sample has roughly 77,000 clones; 10% are singletons. Sequencing used PBMCs. The origin of the receptors is a man aged 60 to 75 in good health and CMV-seropositive.

The CDR3 nucleotides are TGCGCCAGCAGCGATGGGCCACCGAAGACCATATATTTT. Translation gives CASSDGPPKTIYF. The chain employs TRBV5-1 and TRBJ1-3; no reliable D call. V was pared by 4 bases and J by 10 bases, with 15 bases between. There are 13 residues in the CDR3. CDR1 and CDR2 (germline): SGHRS, YFSETQ.

This clone was found a few times. This chain connects TRBV5-1 to TRBJ2-2; D unclear. V lost 7 bases and J lost 2, with 12 bases in between. The CDR3 has 14 amino acids. Germline V lookup: CDR1 SGHRS, CDR2 YFSETQ. The CDR3 here is CASGVAVNTGELFF. Here the CDR3 DNA reads TGCGCCAGCGGCGTGGCGGTAAACACCGGGGAGCTGTTTTTT.

J is TRBJ2-5 and V is TRBV7-9; tentative D call: TRBD2 (6 bases). This CDR3 has 13 amino acids. The germline V and J ends were trimmed by 1 base and 4 bases, with 7 bases remaining between them. CDR1 SEHNR and CDR2 FQNEAQ come from the germline V gene (reference sequence). The CDR3 sequence is CASSLDGGETQYF. For the CDR3, the DNA is TGTGCCAGCAGCTTAGACGGGGGAGAGACCCAGTACTTC.

This sequence joins TRBV5-1 and TRBJ2-5; 8 bases align to TRBD2. Unmatched junction bases numbered 6, after V lost 0 bases and J lost 5 bases. Germline CDR1 SGHRS, CDR2 YFSETQ. This CDR3 is built from 15 residues. CDR3 in amino acids: CASSLDGRASETQYF. The CDR3 nucleotides are TGCGCCAGCAGCTTGGACGGGAGGGCCTCGGAGACCCAGTACTTC.

V gene TRBV5-1 combines with J gene TRBJ2-7; perhaps TRBD1 as D (5 bases). CDR3 length: 12 residues. The V gene lost 5 bases and the J gene lost 5 bases, with 11 bases spanning the gap. Per the germline V gene, CDR1 is SGHRS and CDR2 is YFSETQ. The CDR3 loop reads CASSMGRNEQYF. The CDR3, as DNA: TGCGCCAGCAGTATGGGGCGAAACGAGCAGTACTTC.

The chain joins TRBV28 to TRBJ1-4, with 7 positions matching TRBD1. The CDR3 consists of 15 residues. Germline V gene lookup returns CDR1 MDHEN and CDR2 SYDVKM. With V trimmed by 0 bases and J by 4 bases, 2 bases remained unmatched. The DNA of the CDR3 is TGTGCCAGCAGTTTATGGGACAGGAGTAATGAAAAACTGTTTTTT. It yields the protein CASSLWDRSNEKLFF.

This chain links TRBV29-1 with TRBJ2-3; D possibly corresponds to TRBD2 (5 bases). CDR1 SQVTM and CDR2 ANQGSEA come from the germline V gene. The CDR3 consists of 13 residues. Trimming took off 5 bases at V and 2 bases at J, with 11 bases between the two ends. The CDR3 DNA follows: TGCAGCGTTCGACGGGATAACACAGATACGCAGTATTTT. It yields the protein CSVRRDNTDTQYF.

This clone has just a few counts. The chain recombines TRBV6-1 with TRBJ2-3; D possibly corresponds to TRBD2 (5 bases). Germline CDR1 MNHNS, CDR2 SASEGT. This CDR3 spans 15 amino acids. V was trimmed by 1 base and J by 6 bases, leaving 14 bases between them. This chain's CDR3 is CASSEGVLGGDTQYF. CDR3 DNA sequence: TGTGCCAGCAGTGAAGGGGTCCTAGGCGGGGATACGCAGTATTTT.

This clone has only a few counts. This rearrangement joins TRBV28 to TRBJ1-5; TRBD1 might be the D (5 bases). The CDR3 contains 15 residues. Germline V CDR1 and CDR2: MDHEN, SYDVKM. Trimming shortened V by 1 base and J by 7 bases, and 14 bases separated the two germline ends. The CDR3 sequence: CASSLSHGGQQPQHF. CDR3 DNA sequence: TGTGCCAGCAGTTTATCCCACGGGGGTCAGCAGCCCCAGCATTTT.

This clone has more than one count but fewer than ten. The chain has TRBV7-6 and TRBJ2-3, with TRBD1 matching over 8 bases. Per the germline V gene, CDR1 is SGHVS and CDR2 is FNYEAQ. V was clipped by 3 bases and J by 4 bases; unmatched bases: 9. There are 16 residues in the CDR3. CDR3 in DNA: TGTGCCAGCAGCTTTGGGGGGCCAGGGGGCGCAGATACGCAGTATTTT. Translated, it gives CASSFGGPGGADTQYF.

The chain combines TRBV19 with TRBJ2-2; D ambiguous. The CDR3 consists of 14 residues. V dropped 5 bases and J dropped 0 bases, with 7 bases sitting between them. Germline values: CDR1 LNHDA, CDR2 SQIVND (reference sequence). The CDR3 DNA sequence: TGTGCCAGTAGTGGGCCTCCGAACACCGGGGAGCTGTTTTTT. This gives the protein CASSGPPNTGELFF.

A single count supports this clone. The rearrangement joins TRBV9 to TRBJ2-3; a weak D match, TRBD1 (7 bases). The CDR3 runs 17 residues. Germline loops: CDR1 SGDLS, CDR2 YYNGEE. V lost 4 bases and J 8 bases, leaving 26 bases between the germline ends. The CDR3 loop is CASSHDRDSGPRGTQYF. DNA for the CDR3: TGTGCCAGCAGCCATGACCGGGACAGCGGCCCGCGGGGTACGCAGTATTTT.

In its sample, this clone was seen a few times. The chain carries TRBV5-1 and TRBJ1-5; D may be TRBD1 (5 bases). Per germline, CDR1 SGHRS and CDR2 YFSETQ. This CDR3 region has 14 residues. Trimming removed 0 bases at V and 7 bases at J, with 11 bases between. The CDR3 sequence is CASSLGGAGQPQHF. The CDR3 bases are TGCGCCAGCAGCTTGGGGGGCGCGGGGCAGCCCCAGCATTTT.

This chain joins TRBV5-4 and TRBJ2-6, with D tentatively TRBD2 (5 bases). The V and J ends lost 0 bases and 0 bases respectively, with 7 bases between them. Germline V gives CDR1 SGHNT, CDR2 YYREEE (reference sequence). The length of the CDR3 is 16 residues. The CDR3 spells CASSLVGSSGANVLTF. The DNA for the CDR3 is TGTGCCAGCAGCTTGGTTGGGAGCTCTGGGGCCAACGTCCTGACTTTC.

This clone was observed a few times. The rearrangement joins TRBV5-5 to TRBJ1-2, with 7 nucleotides matching TRBD1. The CDR3 is 14 residues long. The germline V gene encodes CDR1 SGHKS and CDR2 YYEKEE (reference sequence). V lost 6 bases and J lost 3; bases outside the gene matches: 8. The CDR3, as DNA: TGTGCCAGCACCTCGACAGGGCGAGACTATGGCTACACCTTC. Protein product: CASTSTGRDYGYTF.

For this clone: At one end, the junction sequence differs from germline, possibly due to a read error. The rearrangement uses TRBV30 and TRBJ2-2; TRBD1 aligns across 10 bases. The germline CDR1 and CDR2 sequences are GTSNPN and SVGIG (reference sequence). The CDR3 loop spans 14 amino acids. The CDR3 DNA reads TGTGCCTGGAAAGGGGCACCGGGGACAGGGGAGATGTTTTTT. This sequence encodes CAWKGAPGTGEMFF.

This clone was counted only a few times. The chain recombines TRBV29-1 with TRBJ2-1; 7 bases map to TRBD1. Germline CDR1 is SQVTM and CDR2 is ANQGSEA. The CDR3 extends over 12 amino acids. V lost 7 bases and J lost 5; bases outside the gene matches: 5. This CDR3 is CSAGQPNNEQFF. The CDR3 DNA reads as TGCAGCGCGGGACAGCCTAACAATGAGCAGTTCTTC.

This clone was detected a few times. The chain has TRBV27 and TRBJ2-7; TRBD2 aligns across 12 bases. Trimming took 7 bases from V and 3 from J; bases not matched to a gene: 1. The V gene's germline CDR1 is MNHEY and CDR2 SMNVEV (reference sequence). The CDR3 has 13 residues. The CDR3 DNA is TGTGCCAGCAAGACTAGCGGGAGCTACGAGCAGTACTTC. Amino acids: CASKTSGSYEQYF.

This clone was counted only a few times. V usage is TRBV10-1 and J usage is TRBJ2-1, with TRBD1 identical over 9 bases. The J segment lost 6 bases and the V segment lost 6 bases, leaving 6 bases of the junction unmatched. This CDR3 comprises 14 residues. Germline V gene lookup returns CDR1 WNHNN and CDR2 SYGVQD (reference sequence). CDR3 residues: CASRGQGKSNEQFF. CDR3 sequence (DNA): TGCGCCAGCAGGGGACAGGGAAAGAGCAATGAGCAGTTCTTC.

This clone was seen a handful of times. The chain combines TRBV19 with TRBJ1-1; weak D call: TRBD1 (6 bases). The CDR3 runs to 15 residues. Germline V lookup: CDR1 LNHDA, CDR2 SQIVND (reference sequence). V shed 5 bases and J shed 0 bases, with 13 bases lying between them. The CDR3 reads CASSPAGDMNTEAFF. The CDR3 DNA reads TGTGCCAGTAGTCCGGCAGGGGACATGAACACTGAAGCTTTCTTT.

A few counts support this clone. The V gene is TRBV9, the J gene TRBJ1-4; no definite D call. This CDR3 has 15 residues. V lost 2 bases and J 8 bases, leaving 16 bases between the germline ends. Germline V gene lookup returns CDR1 SGDLS and CDR2 YYNGEE. The CDR3 bases are TGTGCCAGCAGCGTCGCGGGGTCGATAGGGGAAAAACTGTTTTTT. Protein sequence: CASSVAGSIGEKLFF.

This clone was counted between two and nine times. This chain uses TRBV6-1 with TRBJ1-1; D is uncertain. The germline V gene encodes CDR1 MNHNS and CDR2 SASEGT. The CDR3 consists of 12 residues. Trimming cost V 5 bases and J 11 bases, with 15 bases left between them. The CDR3 DNA is TGTGCCAGCAGTCCCTACAGCGTAGCGGCTTTCTTT. Translation gives CASSPYSVAAFF.

The chain is built from TRBV5-4 and TRBJ2-2; 11 bases are a match to TRBD2. There are 17 residues in the CDR3. Per germline, CDR1 SGHNT and CDR2 YYREEE (reference sequence). V gave up 4 bases and J gave up 2 bases; unmatched junction bases: 7. CDR3 sequence: CASSRTSGRGNTGELFF. The CDR3 bases are TGTGCCAGCAGCCGAACTAGCGGGAGAGGAAACACCGGGGAGCTGTTTTTT.